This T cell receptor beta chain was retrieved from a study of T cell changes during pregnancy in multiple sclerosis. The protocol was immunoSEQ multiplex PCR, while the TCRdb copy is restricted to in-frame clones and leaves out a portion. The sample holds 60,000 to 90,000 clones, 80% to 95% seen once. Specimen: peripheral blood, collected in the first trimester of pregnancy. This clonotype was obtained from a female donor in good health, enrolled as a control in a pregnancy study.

CDR3 sequence (DNA): TGTGCCAGCAGGGCCCGGACAGATCCCACTGAAGCTTTCTTT. Amino acids: CASRARTDPTEAFF. The J gene is TRBJ1-1, the V gene TRBV2; possibly TRBD1 for D (6 bases). V was cut by 6 bases and J by 4 bases, with 15 bases left in between. Germline CDR1 is SNHLY and CDR2 is FYNNEI. CDR3 length: 14 amino acids.